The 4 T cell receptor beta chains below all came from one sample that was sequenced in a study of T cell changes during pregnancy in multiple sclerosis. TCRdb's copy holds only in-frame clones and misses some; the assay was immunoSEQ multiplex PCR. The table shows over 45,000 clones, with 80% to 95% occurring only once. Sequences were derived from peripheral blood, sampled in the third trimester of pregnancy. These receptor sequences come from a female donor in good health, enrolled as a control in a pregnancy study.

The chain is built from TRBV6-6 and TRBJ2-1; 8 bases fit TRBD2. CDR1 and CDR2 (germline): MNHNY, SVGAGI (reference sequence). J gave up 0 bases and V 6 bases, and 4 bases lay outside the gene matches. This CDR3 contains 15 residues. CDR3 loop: CASRTSVSSYNEQFF. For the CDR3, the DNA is TGTGCCAGCAGGACTAGCGTCAGCTCCTACAATGAGCAGTTCTTC.

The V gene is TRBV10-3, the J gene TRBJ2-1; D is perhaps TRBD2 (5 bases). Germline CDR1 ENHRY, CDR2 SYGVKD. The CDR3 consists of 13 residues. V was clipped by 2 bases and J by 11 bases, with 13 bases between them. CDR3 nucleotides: TGTGCCATCAGTGAGCTCCGGGGTAGCAAGCAGTTCTTC. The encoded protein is CAISELRGSKQFF.

For the CDR3, the DNA is TGTGCCAGCAGCCCGGACAGGGAAGATGGCTACACCTTC. This gives the protein CASSPDREDGYTF. The chain couples TRBV7-2 to TRBJ1-2; 8 positions agree with TRBD1. CDR3 length equals 13 residues. V lost 5 bases and J lost 6; bases outside the gene matches: 5. The germline gives CDR1 SGHTA, CDR2 FQGNSA.

In nucleotides, the CDR3 is TGTGCCAGCAGCTTAAAGCGGGGCGGAGATACGCAGTATTTT. Protein product: CASSLKRGGDTQYF. V gene TRBV7-2 combines with J gene TRBJ2-3; 7 bases line up with TRBD2. V dropped 2 bases and J dropped 5; count of bases not matched to a gene: 4. Germline V CDR1 and CDR2: SGHTA, FQGNSA. The length of the CDR3 is 14 residues.